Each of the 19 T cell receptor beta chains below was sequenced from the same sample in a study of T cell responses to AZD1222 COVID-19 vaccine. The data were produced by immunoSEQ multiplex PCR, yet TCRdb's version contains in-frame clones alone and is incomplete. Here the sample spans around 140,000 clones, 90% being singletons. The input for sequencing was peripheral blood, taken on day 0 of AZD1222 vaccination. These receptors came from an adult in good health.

The CDR3 reads CASRATIGQDNLEQYF. The CDR3 DNA reads TGTGCCAGCCGAGCCACAATCGGACAGGACAATCTGGAGCAGTACTTC. This chain uses TRBV3-1 (or the pseudogene TRBV3-2) with TRBJ2-7; 7 nucleotides agree with TRBD1. The V and J ends lost 8 bases and 7 bases, in that order; junction bases with no gene match: 20. CDR1 and CDR2 from the germline V gene are LGHDT and YNNKEL (reference sequence). The CDR3 covers 16 residues.

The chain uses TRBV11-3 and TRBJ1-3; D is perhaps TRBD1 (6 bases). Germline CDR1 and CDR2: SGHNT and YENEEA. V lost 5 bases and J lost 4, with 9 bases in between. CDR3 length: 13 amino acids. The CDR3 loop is CASSLGTGNTIYF. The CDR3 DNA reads TGTGCCAGCAGCCTCGGGACAGGAAACACCATATATTTT.

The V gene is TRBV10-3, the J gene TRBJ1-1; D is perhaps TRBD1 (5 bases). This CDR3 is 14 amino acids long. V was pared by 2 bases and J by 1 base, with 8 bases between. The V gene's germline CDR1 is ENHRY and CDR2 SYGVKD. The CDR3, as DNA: TGTGCCATCAGTGAGCAGGGATCGAACACTGAAGCTTTCTTT. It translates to CAISEQGSNTEAFF.

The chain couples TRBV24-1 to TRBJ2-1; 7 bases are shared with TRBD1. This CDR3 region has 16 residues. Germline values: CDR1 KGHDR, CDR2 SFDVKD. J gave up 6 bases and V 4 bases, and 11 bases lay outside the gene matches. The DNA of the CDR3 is TGTGCCACCAGTGACCCGCGACAGGGCCCCGGCAATGAGCAGTTCTTC. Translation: CATSDPRQGPGNEQFF.

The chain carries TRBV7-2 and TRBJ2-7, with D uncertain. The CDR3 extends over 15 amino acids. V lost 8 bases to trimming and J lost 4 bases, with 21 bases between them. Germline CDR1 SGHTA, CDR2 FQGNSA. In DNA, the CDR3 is TGTGCCAGCGGCCCCCCACACAGAATTCTTTACGAGCAGTACTTC. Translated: CASGPPHRILYEQYF.

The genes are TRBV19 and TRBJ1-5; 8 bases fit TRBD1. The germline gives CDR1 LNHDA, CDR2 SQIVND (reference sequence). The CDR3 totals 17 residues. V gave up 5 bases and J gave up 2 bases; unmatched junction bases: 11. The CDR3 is CASSDLAKQGGNQPQHF. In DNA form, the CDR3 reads TGTGCCAGTAGTGACCTTGCAAAACAGGGGGGCAATCAGCCCCAGCATTTT.

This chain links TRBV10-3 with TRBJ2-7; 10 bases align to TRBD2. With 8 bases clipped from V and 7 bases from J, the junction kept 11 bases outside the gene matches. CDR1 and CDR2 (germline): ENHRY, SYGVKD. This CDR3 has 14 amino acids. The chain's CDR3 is CAIGRASGSREQYF. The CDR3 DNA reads TGTGCCATCGGGAGAGCTAGCGGGAGTAGAGAGCAGTACTTC.

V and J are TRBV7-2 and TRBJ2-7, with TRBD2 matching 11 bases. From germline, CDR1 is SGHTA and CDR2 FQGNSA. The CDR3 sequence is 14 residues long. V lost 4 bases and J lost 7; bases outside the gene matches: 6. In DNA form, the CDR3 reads TGTGCCAGCAGCTATAGCGGGGGGGCGGGTGAGCAGTACTTC. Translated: CASSYSGGAGEQYF.

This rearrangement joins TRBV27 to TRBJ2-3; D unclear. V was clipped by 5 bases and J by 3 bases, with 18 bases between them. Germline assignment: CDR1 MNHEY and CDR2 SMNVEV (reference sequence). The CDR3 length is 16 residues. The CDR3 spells CASSPKGGRWTDTQYF. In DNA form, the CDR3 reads TGTGCCAGCAGTCCAAAGGGTGGGCGCTGGACAGATACGCAGTATTTT.

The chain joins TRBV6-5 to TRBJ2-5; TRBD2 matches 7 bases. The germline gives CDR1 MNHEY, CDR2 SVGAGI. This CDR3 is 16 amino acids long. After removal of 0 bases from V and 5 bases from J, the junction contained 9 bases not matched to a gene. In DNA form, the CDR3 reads TGTGCCAGCAGTTACTCGTCTGCGGGAGTGGGGGAGACCCAGTACTTC. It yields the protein CASSYSSAGVGETQYF.

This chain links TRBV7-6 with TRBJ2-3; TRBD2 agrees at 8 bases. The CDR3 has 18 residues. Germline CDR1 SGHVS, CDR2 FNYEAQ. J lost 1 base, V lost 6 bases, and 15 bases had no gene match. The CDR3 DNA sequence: TGTGCCAGCAGTTCCAAATTTGGGGCTAGCGGGCGCACAGATACGCAGTATTTT. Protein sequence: CASSSKFGASGRTDTQYF.

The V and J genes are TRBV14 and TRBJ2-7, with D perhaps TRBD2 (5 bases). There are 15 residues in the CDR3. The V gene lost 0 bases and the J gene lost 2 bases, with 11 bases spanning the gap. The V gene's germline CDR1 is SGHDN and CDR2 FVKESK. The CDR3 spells CASSQERVRAYEQYF. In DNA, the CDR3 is TGTGCCAGCAGCCAAGAGAGGGTGAGGGCCTACGAGCAGTACTTC.

The CDR3 DNA is TGTGCCACCAGTGATTCGGGACAGCCGGGGCGTGTCGATGAGCAGTTCTTC. Translation: CATSDSGQPGRVDEQFF. The chain has TRBV24-1 and TRBJ2-1; TRBD1 matches 7 bases. Trimming took 2 bases from V and 8 from J; bases not matched to a gene: 14. Germline CDR1 KGHDR, CDR2 SFDVKD. The CDR3 totals 17 residues.

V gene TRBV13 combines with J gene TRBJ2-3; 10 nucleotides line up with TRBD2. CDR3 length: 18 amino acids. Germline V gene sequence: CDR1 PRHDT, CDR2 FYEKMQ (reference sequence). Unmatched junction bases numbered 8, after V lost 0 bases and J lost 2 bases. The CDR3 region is CASSLGLAGGRVTDTQYF. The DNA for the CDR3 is TGTGCCAGCAGCTTAGGATTAGCGGGAGGCCGGGTCACAGATACGCAGTATTTT.

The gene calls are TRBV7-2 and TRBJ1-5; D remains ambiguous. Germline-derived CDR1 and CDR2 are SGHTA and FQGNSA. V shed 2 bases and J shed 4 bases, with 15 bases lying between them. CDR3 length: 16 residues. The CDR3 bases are TGTGCCAGCAGCTTATCTGGGTTAACCCTAAATCAGCCCCAGCATTTT. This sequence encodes CASSLSGLTLNQPQHF.

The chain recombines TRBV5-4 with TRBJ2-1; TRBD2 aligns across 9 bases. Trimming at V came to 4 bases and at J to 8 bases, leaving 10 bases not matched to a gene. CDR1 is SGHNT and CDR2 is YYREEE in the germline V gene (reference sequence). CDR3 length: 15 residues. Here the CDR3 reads CASSGGPRGRDEQFF. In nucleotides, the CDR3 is TGTGCCAGCAGCGGGGGGCCCCGCGGGAGGGATGAGCAGTTCTTC.

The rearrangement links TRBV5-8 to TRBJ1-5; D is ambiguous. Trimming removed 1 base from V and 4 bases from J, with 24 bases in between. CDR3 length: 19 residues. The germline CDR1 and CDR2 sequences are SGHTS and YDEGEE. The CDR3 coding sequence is TGTGCCAGCAGCTTGACGATCCGAGCGGATGGCGGGGTTAATCAGCCCCAGCATTTT. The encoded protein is CASSLTIRADGGVNQPQHF. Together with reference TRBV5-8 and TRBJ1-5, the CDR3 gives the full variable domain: EAGVTQSPTHLIKTRGQQATLRCSPISGHTSVYWYQQALGLGLQFLLWYDEGEERNRGNFPPRFSGRQFPNYSSELNVNALELEDSALYLCASSLTIRADGGVNQPQHFGDGTRLSIL.

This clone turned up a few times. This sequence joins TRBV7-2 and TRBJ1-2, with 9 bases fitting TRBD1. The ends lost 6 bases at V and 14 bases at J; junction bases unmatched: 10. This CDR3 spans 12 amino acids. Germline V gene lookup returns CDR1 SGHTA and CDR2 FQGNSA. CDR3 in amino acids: CASRAGTGLGTF. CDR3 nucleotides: TGTGCCAGCAGAGCCGGGACAGGGTTAGGAACCTTC.

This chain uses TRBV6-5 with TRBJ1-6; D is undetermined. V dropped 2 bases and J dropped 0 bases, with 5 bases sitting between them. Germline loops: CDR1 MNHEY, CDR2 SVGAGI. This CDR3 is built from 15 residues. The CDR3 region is CASSYDNSYNSPLHF. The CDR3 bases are TGTGCCAGCAGTTACGACAACTCCTATAATTCACCCCTCCACTTT.